A single sample gave rise to the 10 T cell receptor beta chains below, sequenced in a study of CD4 T cells in relation to SARS-CoV-2 and coronaviruses. Their cognate antigens are unknown. Generated by immunoSEQ multiplex PCR, the TCRdb table keeps only in-frame clones and is missing some. There are approximately 20,000 clones in the sample; 81% occur only once, and about 11% lies in the top ten. CD4+ T cells from unexposed donors were obtained before the COVID-19 pandemic (2011-2018). The cells were cultured for 10 days before CD4+ T cells were isolated. Sequencing was done on a sample of CD4+ T cells from PBMCs, cultured in vitro. The receptors come from a human donor in good health.

The chain carries TRBV10-3 and TRBJ2-3, with D tentatively TRBD2 (6 bases). V lost 7 bases and J 3 bases, leaving 8 bases between the germline ends. Germline V gene data show CDR1 as ENHRY and CDR2 as SYGVKD. The CDR3 runs to 12 residues. This CDR3 reads CAINGGTDTQYF. DNA for the CDR3: TGTGCCATCAATGGGGGGACAGATACGCAGTATTTT.

Only one count was recorded for this clone. V gene TRBV10-3 combines with J gene TRBJ2-1, with 10 bases aligning to TRBD1. With V trimmed by 5 bases and J by 2 bases, 3 bases remained unmatched. This CDR3 is built from 15 residues. CDR1 ENHRY and CDR2 SYGVKD come from the germline V gene. For the CDR3, the DNA is TGTGCCATCAGTCTGGACAGGGGGACCTACAATGAGCAGTTCTTC. It specifies CAISLDRGTYNEQFF.

The chain combines TRBV6-1 with TRBJ1-4, with TRBD1 matching over 8 bases. Germline assignment: CDR1 MNHNS and CDR2 SASEGT. The CDR3 spans 15 residues. V shed 2 bases, J shed 8 bases, and the junction held 7 bases outside the gene matches. CDR3 sequence reads: CASSEWRSGGEKLFF. The DNA of the CDR3 is TGTGCCAGCAGTGAATGGAGGTCAGGGGGCGAAAAACTGTTTTTT.

This chain links TRBV29-1 with TRBJ1-1, with 9 bases identical to TRBD1. The J segment lost 11 bases and the V segment lost 6 bases, leaving 13 bases of the junction unmatched. This CDR3 comprises 13 residues. In germline, CDR1 is SQVTM, CDR2 ANQGSEA. This CDR3 reads CSVEGQGGIAAFF. In DNA form, the CDR3 reads TGCAGCGTAGAGGGACAGGGCGGGATTGCGGCTTTCTTT.

This chain connects TRBV7-8 to TRBJ2-3; D perhaps matches TRBD1 (6 bases). The germline CDR1 and CDR2 sequences are SGHVS and FQNEAQ. This CDR3 region has 15 residues. V was cut by 7 bases and J by 1 base, with 15 bases left in between. The CDR3, as DNA: TGTGCCAGCAACTCTCAGGGGCCGGGCACAGATACGCAGTATTTT. Protein: CASNSQGPGTDTQYF.

The chain uses TRBV7-2 and TRBJ2-5, with 8 bases that match TRBD2. J gave up 2 bases and V 6 bases, and 11 bases lay outside the gene matches. CDR3 length equals 16 residues. CDR1 is SGHTA and CDR2 is FQGNSA in the germline V gene. In nucleotides, the CDR3 is TGTGCCAGCAGTAAAAAGGCGGGGGGCATACAAGAGACCCAGTACTTC. Its protein product is CASSKKAGGIQETQYF.

The rearrangement joins TRBV6-2 or TRBV6-3 to TRBJ1-2, with a possible D match to TRBD1 (5 bases). Looked up from germline, CDR1 is MNHEY and CDR2 is SVGEGT. Deletions cut 0 bases from V and 8 bases from J, with 13 bases between. The CDR3 consists of 14 residues. The CDR3: CASSYSRQGGGYTF. CDR3 sequence (DNA): TGTGCCAGCAGTTACTCGCGGCAGGGCGGCGGCTACACCTTC.

The chain couples TRBV7-9 to TRBJ1-2; D is undetermined. Deletions cut 5 bases from V and 0 bases from J, with 4 bases between. The germline V gene has CDR1 SEHNR and CDR2 FQNEAQ (reference sequence). The length of the CDR3 is 12 residues. The CDR3 here is CASSTTNYGYTF. The CDR3 DNA sequence: TGTGCCAGCAGCACCACTAACTATGGCTACACCTTC.

V usage is TRBV4-1 and J usage is TRBJ2-5; tentative D call: TRBD1 (6 bases). Germline loops: CDR1 MGHRA, CDR2 YSYEKL. This CDR3 has 12 residues. V was pared by 3 bases and J by 5 bases, with 7 bases between. The chain's CDR3 is CASSHDRETQYF. The CDR3 DNA reads TGCGCCAGCAGCCATGACAGGGAGACCCAGTACTTC.

V gene TRBV12-5 combines with J gene TRBJ1-4; D remains unclear. V was pared by 5 bases and J by 7 bases, with 11 bases between. Germline V lookup: CDR1 LGHNT, CDR2 FRNRAP. This CDR3 region has 13 residues. The CDR3 loop is CASGPPGGEKLFF. In DNA, the CDR3 is TGTGCTAGTGGTCCACCAGGAGGTGAAAAACTGTTTTTT.